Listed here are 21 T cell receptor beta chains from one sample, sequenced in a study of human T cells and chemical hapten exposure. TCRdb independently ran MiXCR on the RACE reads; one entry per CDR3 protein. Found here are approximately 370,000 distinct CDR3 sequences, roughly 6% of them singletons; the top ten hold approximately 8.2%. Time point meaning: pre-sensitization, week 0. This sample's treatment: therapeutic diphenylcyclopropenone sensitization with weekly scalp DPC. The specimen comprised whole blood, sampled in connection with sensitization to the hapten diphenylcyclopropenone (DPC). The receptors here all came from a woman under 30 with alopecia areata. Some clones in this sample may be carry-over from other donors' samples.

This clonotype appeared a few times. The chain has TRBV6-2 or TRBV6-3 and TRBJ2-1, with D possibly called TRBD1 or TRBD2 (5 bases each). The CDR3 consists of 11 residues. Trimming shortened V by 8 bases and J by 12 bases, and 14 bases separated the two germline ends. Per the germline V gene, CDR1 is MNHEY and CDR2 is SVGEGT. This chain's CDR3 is CASGEGTGQFF. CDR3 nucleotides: TGTGCCAGCGGGGAAGGGACGGGGCAGTTCTTC.

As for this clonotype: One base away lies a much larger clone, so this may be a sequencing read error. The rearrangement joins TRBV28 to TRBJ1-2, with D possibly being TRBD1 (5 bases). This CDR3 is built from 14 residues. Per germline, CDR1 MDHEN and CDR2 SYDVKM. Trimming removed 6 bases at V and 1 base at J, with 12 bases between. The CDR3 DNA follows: TGTGCCAGCAGGGAGTCAGGGAATAACTATGGCTACACCTTC. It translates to CASRESGNNYGYTF.

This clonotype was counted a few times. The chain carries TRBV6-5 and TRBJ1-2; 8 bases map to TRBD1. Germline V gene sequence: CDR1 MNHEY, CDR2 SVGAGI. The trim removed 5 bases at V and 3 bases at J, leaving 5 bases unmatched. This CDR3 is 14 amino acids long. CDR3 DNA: TGTGCCAGCAGTAGGACAGGGTCTCACTATGGCTACACCTTC. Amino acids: CASSRTGSHYGYTF.

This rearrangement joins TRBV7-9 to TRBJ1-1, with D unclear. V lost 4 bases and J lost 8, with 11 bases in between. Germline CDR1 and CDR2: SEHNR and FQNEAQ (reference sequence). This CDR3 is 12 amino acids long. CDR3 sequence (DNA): TGTGCCAGCAGCTCGAAGGAGCGCGAAGCTTTCTTT. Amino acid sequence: CASSSKEREAFF.

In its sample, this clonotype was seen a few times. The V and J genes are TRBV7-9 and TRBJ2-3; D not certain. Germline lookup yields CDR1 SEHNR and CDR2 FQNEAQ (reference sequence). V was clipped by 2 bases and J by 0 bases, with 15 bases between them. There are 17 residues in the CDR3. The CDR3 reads CASSLRTPGPSTDTQYF. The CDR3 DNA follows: TGTGCCAGCAGCTTACGGACCCCTGGCCCTAGCACAGATACGCAGTATTTT.

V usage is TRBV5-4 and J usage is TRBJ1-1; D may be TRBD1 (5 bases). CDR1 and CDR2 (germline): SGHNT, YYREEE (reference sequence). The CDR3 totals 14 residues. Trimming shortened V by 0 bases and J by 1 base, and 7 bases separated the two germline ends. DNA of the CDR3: TGTGCCAGCAGCTTGGAGGGGTGGAACACTGAAGCTTTCTTT. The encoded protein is CASSLEGWNTEAFF.

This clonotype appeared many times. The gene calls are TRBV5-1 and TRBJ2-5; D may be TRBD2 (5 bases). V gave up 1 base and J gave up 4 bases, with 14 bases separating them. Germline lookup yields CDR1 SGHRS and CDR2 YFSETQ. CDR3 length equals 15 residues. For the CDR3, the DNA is TGCGCCAGCAGCTTGCAACTAGTCAAGGGAGAGACCCAGTACTTC. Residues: CASSLQLVKGETQYF.

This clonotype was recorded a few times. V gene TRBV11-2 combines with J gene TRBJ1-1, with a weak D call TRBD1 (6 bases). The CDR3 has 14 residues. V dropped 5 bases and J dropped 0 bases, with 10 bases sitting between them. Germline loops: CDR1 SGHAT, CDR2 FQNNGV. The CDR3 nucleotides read TGTGCCAGCAGCGTGGGACAAGTGAACACTGAAGCTTTCTTT. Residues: CASSVGQVNTEAFF.

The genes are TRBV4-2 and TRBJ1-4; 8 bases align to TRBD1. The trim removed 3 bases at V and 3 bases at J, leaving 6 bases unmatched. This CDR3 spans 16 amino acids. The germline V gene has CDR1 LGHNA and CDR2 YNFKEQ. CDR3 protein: CASSHADRGSNEKLFF. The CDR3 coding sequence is TGTGCCAGCAGCCATGCCGACAGGGGATCTAATGAAAAACTGTTTTTT.

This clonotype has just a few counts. CDR3 coding DNA: TGTGCCAGCAGCTTAGATCGTGGACTAGCGGGGATTAGGTATACGCAGTATTTT. It encodes CASSLDRGLAGIRYTQYF. The chain employs TRBV11-2 and TRBJ2-3; 12 bases fit TRBD2. V shed 0 bases, J shed 7 bases, and the junction held 11 bases outside the gene matches. CDR1 and CDR2 (germline): SGHAT, FQNNGV. The CDR3 has 18 residues.

CDR3 sequence reads: CSVGVQETQYF. The CDR3 DNA is TGCAGCGTTGGAGTACAAGAGACCCAGTACTTC. J is TRBJ2-5 and V is TRBV29-1; D unresolved. Trimming left V 4 bases short and J 2 bases short, with 5 bases between. Per the germline V gene, CDR1 is SQVTM and CDR2 is ANQGSEA. The CDR3 is 11 residues long.

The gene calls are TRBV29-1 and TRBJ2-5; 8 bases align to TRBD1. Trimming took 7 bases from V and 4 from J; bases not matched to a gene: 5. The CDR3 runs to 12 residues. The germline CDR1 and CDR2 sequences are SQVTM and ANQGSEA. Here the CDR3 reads CSALTGAETQYF. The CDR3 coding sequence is TGCAGCGCCCTGACAGGGGCAGAGACCCAGTACTTC.

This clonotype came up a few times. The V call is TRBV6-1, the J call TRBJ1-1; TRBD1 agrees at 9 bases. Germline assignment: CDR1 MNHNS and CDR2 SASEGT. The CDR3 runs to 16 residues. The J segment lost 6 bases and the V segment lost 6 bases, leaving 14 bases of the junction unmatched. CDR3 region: CASRTGQGREFAEAFF. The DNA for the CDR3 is TGTGCCAGCAGGACCGGACAGGGGCGGGAGTTCGCTGAAGCTTTCTTT.

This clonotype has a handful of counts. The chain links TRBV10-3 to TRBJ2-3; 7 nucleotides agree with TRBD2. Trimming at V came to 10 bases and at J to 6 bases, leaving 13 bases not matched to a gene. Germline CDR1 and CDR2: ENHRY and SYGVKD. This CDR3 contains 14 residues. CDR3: CATRRAGTDDTQYF. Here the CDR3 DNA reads TGTGCCACACGGCGAGCGGGGACCGATGATACGCAGTATTTT.

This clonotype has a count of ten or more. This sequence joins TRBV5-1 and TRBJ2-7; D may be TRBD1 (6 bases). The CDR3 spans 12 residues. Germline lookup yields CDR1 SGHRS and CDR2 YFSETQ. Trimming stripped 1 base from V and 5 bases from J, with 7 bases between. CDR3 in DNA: TGCGCCAGCAGCTTGCCAGGGGACGAGCAGTACTTC. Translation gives CASSLPGDEQYF.

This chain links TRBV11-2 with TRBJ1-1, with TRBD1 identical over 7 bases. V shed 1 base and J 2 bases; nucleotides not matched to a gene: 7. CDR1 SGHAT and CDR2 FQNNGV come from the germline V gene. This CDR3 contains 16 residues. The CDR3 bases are TGTGCCAGCAGCTTAGGCCCGGGACAGCTCAACACTGAAGCTTTCTTT. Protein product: CASSLGPGQLNTEAFF.

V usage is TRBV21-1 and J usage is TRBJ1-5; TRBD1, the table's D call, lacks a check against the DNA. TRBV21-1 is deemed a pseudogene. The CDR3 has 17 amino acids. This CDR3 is CASSKRYRDLGCQPQHF. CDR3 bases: TGTGCCAGCAGCAAAAGGTACCGGGATCTGGGGTGTCAGCCCCAGCATTTT.

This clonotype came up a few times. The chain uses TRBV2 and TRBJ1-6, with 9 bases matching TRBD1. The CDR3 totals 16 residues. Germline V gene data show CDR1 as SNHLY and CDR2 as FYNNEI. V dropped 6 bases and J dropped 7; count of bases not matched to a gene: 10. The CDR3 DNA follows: TGTGCCAGCAGCAAGGCCGGGACAGGGAGGAATTCACCCCTCCACTTT. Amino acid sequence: CASSKAGTGRNSPLHF.

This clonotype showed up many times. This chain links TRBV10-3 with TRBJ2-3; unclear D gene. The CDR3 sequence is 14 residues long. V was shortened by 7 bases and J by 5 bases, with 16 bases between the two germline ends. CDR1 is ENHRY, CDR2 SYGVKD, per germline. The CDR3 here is CAIKGERFGDTQYF. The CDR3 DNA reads TGTGCCATCAAGGGCGAAAGGTTTGGAGATACGCAGTATTTT.

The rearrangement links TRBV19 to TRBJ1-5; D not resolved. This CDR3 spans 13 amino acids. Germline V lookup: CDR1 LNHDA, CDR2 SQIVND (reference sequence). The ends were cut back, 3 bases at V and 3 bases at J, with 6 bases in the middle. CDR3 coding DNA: TGTGCCAGTAGTATTTCGGTCAATCAGCCCCAGCATTTT. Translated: CASSISVNQPQHF.

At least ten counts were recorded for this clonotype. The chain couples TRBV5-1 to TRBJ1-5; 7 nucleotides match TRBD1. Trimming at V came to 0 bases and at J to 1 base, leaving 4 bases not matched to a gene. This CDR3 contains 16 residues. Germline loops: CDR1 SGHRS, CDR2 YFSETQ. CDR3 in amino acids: CASSLEAGGSNQPQHF. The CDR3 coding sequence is TGCGCCAGCAGCTTGGAGGCAGGGGGGAGCAATCAGCCCCAGCATTTT.